Listed below are T cell receptor beta chains from one sample, sequenced in a study of breast tumors, draining lymph nodes, adjacent tissues. TCRdb re-analysed the multiplex PCR reads in MiXCR, keeping a single row per CDR3 protein. The sample lists some 52,000 distinct CDR3 sequences; around 45% were seen once. Source material: breast tumor tissue. The origin of the receptors is a female donor with breast cancer. Some clones in this sample may be carry-over from other donors' samples. Each CDR3 is given with its conserved first and last residue. Fields, in order: J gene, V gene, CDR3 protein.

J gene: TRBJ2-7
V gene: TRBV10-3
CDR3 protein: CAISKDGYEQYF

J gene: TRBJ1-5
V gene: TRBV20-1
CDR3 protein: CGARRDSNQPQHF

J gene: TRBJ2-7
V gene: TRBV20-1
CDR3 protein: CSARRGSRYEQYF

J gene: TRBJ1-4
V gene: TRBV7-9
CDR3 protein: CASSQDRAGEKLFF

J gene: TRBJ1-4
V gene: TRBV5-1
CDR3 protein: CASSVGPPGQGIGEKLFF

J gene: TRBJ2-1
V gene: TRBV6-4
CDR3 protein: CAGTSYYNEQFF

J gene: TRBJ2-1
V gene: TRBV6-5
CDR3 protein: CASSYWSNHNEQFF

J gene: TRBJ2-5
V gene: TRBV5-1
CDR3 protein: CASSLGDGGEETQYF

J gene: TRBJ2-5
V gene: TRBV7-9
CDR3 protein: CASSLDREEVGQGWLETQYF

J gene: TRBJ1-2
V gene: TRBV19
CDR3 protein: CASSPRQGLGGYTF

J gene: TRBJ2-1
V gene: TRBV4-2
CDR3 protein: CASSQDLGLAGGRNEQFF

J gene: TRBJ1-3
V gene: TRBV9
CDR3 protein: CASSARGDLGNTIYF

J gene: TRBJ2-1
V gene: TRBV28
CDR3 protein: CASGASGSYNEQFF

J gene: TRBJ2-2
V gene: TRBV12-5
CDR3 protein: CASGRGSSGGNTGELFF

J gene: TRBJ2-5
V gene: TRBV10-3
CDR3 protein: CAISESGGVQETQYF

J gene: TRBJ1-1
V gene: TRBV5-1
CDR3 protein: CASSPVGEGTEAFF

J gene: TRBJ2-7
V gene: TRBV4-3
CDR3 protein: CASSPLGLAGYNEQYF

J gene: TRBJ2-1
V gene: TRBV3-1
CDR3 protein: CASSQAVGYEQFF

J gene: TRBJ1-3
V gene: TRBV29-1
CDR3 protein: CSVEVGGADTIYF

J gene: TRBJ2-7
V gene: TRBV20-1
CDR3 protein: CSAIRLAGTYEQYF

J gene: TRBJ2-7
V gene: TRBV2
CDR3 protein: CASSDGLAGTYEQYF

J gene: TRBJ1-6
V gene: TRBV5-6
CDR3 protein: CASSFERTGDSPLHF

J gene: TRBJ2-1
V gene: TRBV7-9
CDR3 protein: CASSLARTGGYNEQFF

J gene: TRBJ1-4
V gene: TRBV30
CDR3 protein: CAWRQTTNEKLFF

J gene: TRBJ1-1
V gene: TRBV7-9
CDR3 protein: CASSLGATVSTEAFF

J gene: TRBJ1-5
V gene: TRBV20-1
CDR3 protein: CSAKGAGVDQPQHF

J gene: TRBJ2-1
V gene: TRBV15
CDR3 protein: CATSSDREGLAVMREQFF

J gene: TRBJ1-2
V gene: TRBV5-1
CDR3 protein: CASSLEFLSTENYGYTF

J gene: TRBJ2-2
V gene: TRBV27
CDR3 protein: CASRMVGFETSGSGTGELFF

J gene: TRBJ2-7
V gene: TRBV7-9
CDR3 protein: CASRDSYEQYF

J gene: TRBJ2-3
V gene: TRBV5-1
CDR3 protein: CASSLAIDTQYF